This record concerns one T cell receptor (beta chain) sequence. One end of the junction varies from germline; a read error may be responsible. Profiling relied on immunoSEQ multiplex PCR, and the TCRdb table lists in-frame clones only, not all of them. The repertoire holds about 60,000 clones, with approximately 92% as singletons. Germline-derived CDR1 and CDR2 are LNHDA and SQIVND (reference sequence). The CDR3 spans 14 residues. The data are from a study of T cell changes during pregnancy in multiple sclerosis. The TCR comes from a female donor with multiple sclerosis, enrolled in a pregnancy study. V gene TRBV19 combines with J gene TRBJ2-3, with 9 positions matching TRBD1. This specimen consisted of peripheral blood, obtained in the first trimester of pregnancy. The CDR3 here is CASSTGGWTDTQYF. As DNA, the CDR3 is TGTGCCAGTAGCACAGGGGGCTGGACAGATACTCAGTATTTT. Looking up the rest from reference TRBV19 and TRBJ2-3 gives the full variable domain: DGGITQSPKYLFRKEGQNVTLSCEQNLNHDAMYWYRQDPGQGLRLIYYSQIVNDFQKGDIAEGYSVSREKKESFPLTVTSAQKNPTAFYLCASSTGGWTDTQYFGPGTRLTVL.